This record concerns one T cell receptor beta chain sequence. Its antigen is not identified. RNA transcripts yielded amplified TCR beta CDR3 regions. An opening RT-PCR round employed HTBI primers and preceded a second-round multiplex PCR. TCRdb independently ran MiXCR on the multiplex PCR reads; one entry per CDR3 protein. Of roughly 420,000 distinct CDR3 sequences in the sample, roughly 20% were seen once. Aged 18 to 65, hyperthyroidism patients had new diagnoses of under 2 months' duration. J lost 4 bases, V lost 6 bases, and 11 bases had no gene match. CDR3 length equals 15 residues. Germline CDR1 and CDR2: MGHRA and YSYEKL. This entry belongs to a study of Graves' ophthalmopathy and Graves' hyperthyroidism. Study-level information: Peripheral blood was collected at initial diagnosis, before any treatment.

Overall study findings and caveats: Sensitivity of roughly 71% and specificity of under 85% were achieved by the model that predicted ophthalmopathy progression.

The V and J genes are TRBV4-1 and TRBJ1-2, with 7 bases matching TRBD1. The specimen was peripheral blood. The source of this sequence is a woman aged 18-29 years with stable Graves' hyperthyroidism. The CDR3 here is CASRTTGTDGYGYTF. As DNA, the CDR3 is TGCGCCAGCAGAACGACAGGGACCGATGGCTATGGCTACACCTTC.